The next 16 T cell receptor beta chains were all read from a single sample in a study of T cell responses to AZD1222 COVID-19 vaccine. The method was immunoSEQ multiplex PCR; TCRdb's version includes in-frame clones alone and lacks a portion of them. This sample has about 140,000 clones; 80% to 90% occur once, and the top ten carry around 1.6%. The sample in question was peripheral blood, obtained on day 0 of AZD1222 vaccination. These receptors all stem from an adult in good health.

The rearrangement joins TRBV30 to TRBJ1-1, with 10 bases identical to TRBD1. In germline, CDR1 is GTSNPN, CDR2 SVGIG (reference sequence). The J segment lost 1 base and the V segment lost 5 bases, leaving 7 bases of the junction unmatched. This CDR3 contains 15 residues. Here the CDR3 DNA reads TGTGCCTGGGGACAGGGGGAGTTTAGGAACACTGAAGCTTTCTTT. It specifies CAWGQGEFRNTEAFF.

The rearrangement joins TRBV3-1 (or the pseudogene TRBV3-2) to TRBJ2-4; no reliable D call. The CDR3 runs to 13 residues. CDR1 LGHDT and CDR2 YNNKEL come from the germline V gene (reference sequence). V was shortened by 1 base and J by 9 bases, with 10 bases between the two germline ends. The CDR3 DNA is TGTGCCAGCAGCCAAGGAGGATTCCGCATTCAGTACTTC. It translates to CASSQGGFRIQYF.

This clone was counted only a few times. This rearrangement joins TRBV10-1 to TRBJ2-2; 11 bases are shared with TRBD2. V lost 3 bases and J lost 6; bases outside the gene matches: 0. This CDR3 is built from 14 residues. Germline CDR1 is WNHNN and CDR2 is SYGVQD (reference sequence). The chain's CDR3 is CASSDSGGAGELFF. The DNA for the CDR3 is TGCGCCAGCAGTGATAGCGGGGGGGCCGGGGAGCTGTTTTTT.

CDR3 protein: CASSRTGVNYGYTF. CDR3 nucleotide sequence: TGTGCCAGCAGCCGGACGGGAGTGAACTATGGCTACACCTTC. This rearrangement joins TRBV3-1 (or the pseudogene TRBV3-2) to TRBJ1-2; D not certain. The CDR3 is made up of 14 amino acids. V was clipped by 4 bases and J by 2 bases, with 11 bases between them. Germline V gene lookup returns CDR1 LGHDT and CDR2 YNNKEL (reference sequence).

DNA for the CDR3: TGTGCCTGGAGTATGGATCGGGGTAGCACAGATACGCAGTATTTT. Protein sequence: CAWSMDRGSTDTQYF. The chain couples TRBV30 to TRBJ2-3; TRBD2 is a possible D gene (5 bases). The germline V gene has CDR1 GTSNPN and CDR2 SVGIG (reference sequence). The V end was cut by 2 bases, the J end by 0 bases, with 12 bases between. The CDR3 covers 15 residues.

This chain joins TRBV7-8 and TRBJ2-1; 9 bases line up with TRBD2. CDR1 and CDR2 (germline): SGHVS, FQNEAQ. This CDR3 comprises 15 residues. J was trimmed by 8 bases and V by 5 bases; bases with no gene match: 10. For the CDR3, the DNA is TGTGCCAGCAGCACCCATAGCGGGAGAGTCTATGAGCAGTTCTTC. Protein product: CASSTHSGRVYEQFF.

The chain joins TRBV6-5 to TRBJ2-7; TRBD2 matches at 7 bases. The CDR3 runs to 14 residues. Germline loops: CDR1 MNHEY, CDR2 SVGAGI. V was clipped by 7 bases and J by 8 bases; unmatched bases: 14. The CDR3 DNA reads TGTGCCAGCAACATGGGAGGGTCCGTTGGAAAGCAGTACTTC. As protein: CASNMGGSVGKQYF.

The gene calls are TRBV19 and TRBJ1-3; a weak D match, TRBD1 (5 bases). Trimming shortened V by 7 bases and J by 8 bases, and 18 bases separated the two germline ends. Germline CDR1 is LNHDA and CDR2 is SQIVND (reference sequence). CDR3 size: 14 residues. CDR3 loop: CASTDTGLEDTIYF. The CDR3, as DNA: TGTGCCAGTACGGATACGGGACTAGAGGACACCATATATTTT.

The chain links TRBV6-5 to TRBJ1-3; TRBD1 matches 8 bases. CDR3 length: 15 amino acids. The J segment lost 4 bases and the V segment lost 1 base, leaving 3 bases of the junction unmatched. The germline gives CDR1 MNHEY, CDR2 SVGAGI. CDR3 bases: TGTGCCAGCAGTTACTTTACAGGGGGGGGAAACACCATATATTTT. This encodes CASSYFTGGGNTIYF.

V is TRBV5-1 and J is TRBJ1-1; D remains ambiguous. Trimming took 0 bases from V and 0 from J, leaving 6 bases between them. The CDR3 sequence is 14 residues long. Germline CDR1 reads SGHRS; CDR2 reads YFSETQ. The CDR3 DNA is TGCGCCAGCAGCTTGGACGGATTGAACACTGAAGCTTTCTTT. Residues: CASSLDGLNTEAFF.

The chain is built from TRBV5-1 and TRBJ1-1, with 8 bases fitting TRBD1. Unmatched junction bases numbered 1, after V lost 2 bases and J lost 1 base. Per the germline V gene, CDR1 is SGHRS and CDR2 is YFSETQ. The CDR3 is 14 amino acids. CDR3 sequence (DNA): TGCGCCAGCAGCTTACAGGGGGGGAACACTGAAGCTTTCTTT. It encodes CASSLQGGNTEAFF. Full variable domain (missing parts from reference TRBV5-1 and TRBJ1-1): KAGVTQTPRYLIKTRGQQVTLSCSPISGHRSVSWYQQTPGQGLQFLFEYFSETQRNKGNFPGRFSGRQFSNSRSEMNVSTLELGDSALYLCASSLQGGNTEAFFGQGTRLTVV.

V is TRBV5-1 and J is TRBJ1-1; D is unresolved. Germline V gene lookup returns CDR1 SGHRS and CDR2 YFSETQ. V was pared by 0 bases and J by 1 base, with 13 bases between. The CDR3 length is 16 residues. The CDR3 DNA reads TGCGCCAGCAGCTTGGAGGGTGCTGGAAAGAACACTGAAGCTTTCTTT. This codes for CASSLEGAGKNTEAFF.

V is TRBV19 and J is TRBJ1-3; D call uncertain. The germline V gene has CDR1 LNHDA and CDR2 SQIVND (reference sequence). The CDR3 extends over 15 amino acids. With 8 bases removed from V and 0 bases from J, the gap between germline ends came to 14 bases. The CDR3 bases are TGTGCCAGTGCCCCCAGTGGATTCTCTGGAAACACCATATATTTT. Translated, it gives CASAPSGFSGNTIYF.

CDR3 sequence reads: CASSLTIVNTEAFF. The DNA of the CDR3 is TGTGCCAGCAGTTTAACCATAGTGAACACTGAAGCTTTCTTT. This chain links TRBV27 with TRBJ1-1; D is uncertain. Germline CDR1 MNHEY, CDR2 SMNVEV (reference sequence). The CDR3 totals 14 residues. The V gene lost 2 bases and the J gene lost 0 bases, with 7 bases spanning the gap.

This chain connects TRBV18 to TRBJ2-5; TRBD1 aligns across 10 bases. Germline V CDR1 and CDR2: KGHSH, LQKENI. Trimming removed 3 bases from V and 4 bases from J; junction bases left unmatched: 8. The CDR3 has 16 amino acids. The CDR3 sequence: CASSPPGQGFGETQYF. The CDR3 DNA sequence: TGTGCCAGCTCACCCCCGGGACAGGGGTTTGGAGAGACCCAGTACTTC.

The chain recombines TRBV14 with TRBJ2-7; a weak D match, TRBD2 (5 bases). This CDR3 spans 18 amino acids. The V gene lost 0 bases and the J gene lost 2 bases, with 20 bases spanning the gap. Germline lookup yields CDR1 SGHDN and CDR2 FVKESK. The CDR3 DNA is TGTGCCAGCAGCCAAGATCTCACGCTTCGGGAAATCACCTACGAGCAGTACTTC. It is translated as CASSQDLTLREITYEQYF.